What follows are 19 T cell receptor beta chains derived from one specimen sequenced in a study of regulatory T cells in long-lasting Graves disease (dated by TCRdb to 2020 to 2023). Library preparation was by multiplex PCR. The run used an Illumina HiSeq 4000. To build TCR beta libraries, CDR3 regions were amplified by Arm-PCR using iRepertoire HTBI primers. TCRdb took the public reads, trimmed them with fastp at Q25, ran MiXCR for clone calling and kept in-frame beta chains. One record per CDR3 amino acid sequence lists the most common genes and DNA. Here the sample has 350,000 to 500,000 distinct CDR3 sequences; 13% to 15% occur a single time. Approximately 15% of the sample rests with the top ten. The label giving this sample's time point can be read as: newly diagnosed GD, antithyroid drugs for less than 3 months. RNA was extracted from PBMCs in TRIzol for both TCR sequencing and RNA sequencing.

A further study also used this sample, focusing on T cells in Graves' hyperthyroidism and ophthalmopathy.

The sample here was peripheral blood mononuclear cells (PBMCs), taken at new diagnosis, from a patient treated with antithyroid drugs. Source of these receptors: a woman between 50 and 59 years old with Graves disease. Donor details come from another sample of the same person, matched by shared clones.

The chain links TRBV5-1 to TRBJ1-4; D remains ambiguous. Trimming took off 7 bases at V and 5 bases at J, with 12 bases between the two ends. Germline loops: CDR1 SGHRS, CDR2 YFSETQ. This CDR3 spans 13 amino acids. The CDR3 spells CASRTALNEKLFF. The CDR3 DNA reads as TGCGCCAGCCGCACGGCCTTAAATGAAAAACTGTTTTTT.

This clonotype was seen repeatedly, ten times or more. J is TRBJ2-7 and V is TRBV7-6; D remains unclear. V was trimmed by 1 base and J by 7 bases, leaving 11 bases between them. CDR1 and CDR2 from the germline V gene are SGHVS and FNYEAQ. This CDR3 comprises 13 residues. The CDR3 nucleotides read TGTGCCAGCAGCTTAGAACGCGGCGGTGAGCAGTACTTC. Protein product: CASSLERGGEQYF.

This clonotype was seen repeatedly, ten times or more. The chain couples TRBV20-1 to TRBJ1-2; TRBD1 matches 7 bases. Losses at the gene ends were 4 bases for V and 4 bases for J; bases not matched to a gene: 12. The CDR3 contains 15 residues. Per germline, CDR1 DFQATT and CDR2 SNEGSKA (reference sequence). CDR3 DNA sequence: TGCAGTGCTAAAAACCCGACAGGGATAACCTATGGCTACACCTTC. Protein: CSAKNPTGITYGYTF.

This clonotype was recorded at least ten times. The chain is built from TRBV20-1 and TRBJ2-1, with D unclear. CDR1 and CDR2 (germline): DFQATT, SNEGSKA (reference sequence). The CDR3 consists of 14 residues. The V end was cut by 1 base, the J end by 10 bases, with 17 bases between. The CDR3, as DNA: TGCAGTGCTAGAGGCCCGTTGAGTGGTAGAGAGCAGTTCTTC. It translates to CSARGPLSGREQFF.

This clonotype came up many times. The chain employs TRBV3-1 and TRBJ2-3; TRBD1 agrees at 8 bases. Germline-derived CDR1 and CDR2 are LGHDT and YNNKEL (reference sequence). The CDR3 spans 16 residues. V lost 0 bases to trimming and J lost 2 bases; unmatched junction nucleotides: 4. DNA of the CDR3: TGTGCCAGCAGCCAAGAAGGGACAGGATACACAGATACGCAGTATTTT. It yields the protein CASSQEGTGYTDTQYF.

There are a few counts of this clonotype. The chain recombines TRBV30 with TRBJ1-4, with D unresolved. CDR3 length: 12 residues. Germline V gene lookup returns CDR1 GTSNPN and CDR2 SVGIG (reference sequence). V gave up 7 bases and J gave up 5 bases, with 11 bases separating them. DNA for the CDR3: TGTGCCTCTACGGGAATCAATGAAAAACTGTTTTTT. Amino acid sequence: CASTGINEKLFF.

This clonotype has ten or more counts. This chain's CDR3 is CASSLYGGPSTDTQYF. The CDR3 coding sequence is TGCGCCAGCAGCTTGTACGGGGGACCTAGCACAGATACGCAGTATTTT. The chain carries TRBV5-1 and TRBJ2-3; a possible D gene is TRBD2 (6 bases). There are 16 residues in the CDR3. Germline V gene sequence: CDR1 SGHRS, CDR2 YFSETQ. Trimming cost V 1 base and J 0 bases, with 12 bases left between them. The full variable domain, in which reference TRBV5-1 and TRBJ2-3 provide the parts outside the CDR3, is KAGVTQTPRYLIKTRGQQVTLSCSPISGHRSVSWYQQTPGQGLQFLFEYFSETQRNKGNFPGRFSGRQFSNSRSEMNVSTLELGDSALYLCASSLYGGPSTDTQYFGPGTRLTVL.

The chain couples TRBV7-8 to TRBJ2-3, with 11 bases identical to TRBD2. In germline, CDR1 is SGHVS, CDR2 FQNEAQ. The CDR3 length is 16 residues. Losses at the gene ends were 3 bases for V and 6 bases for J; bases not matched to a gene: 8. In DNA, the CDR3 is TGTGCCAGCAGCTTCCTAGCGGGGGGAAATCGGGATACGCAGTATTTT. It codes for CASSFLAGGNRDTQYF.

This clonotype showed up many times. This sequence joins TRBV5-1 and TRBJ1-1; TRBD1 is a possible D gene (6 bases). Trimming pared 7 bases from V and 4 bases from J, leaving 17 bases between. Germline-derived CDR1 and CDR2 are SGHRS and YFSETQ. The CDR3 length is 14 residues. The CDR3 region has the DNA TGCGCCAGCGGTCTGGAGGGGGTTGGCACTGAAGCTTTCTTT. Protein: CASGLEGVGTEAFF.

Written as DNA, the CDR3 is TGTGCCAGCAGCTTAGAGACTAGCGGCACCTACGAGCAGTACTTC. Protein product: CASSLETSGTYEQYF. V and J are TRBV7-2 and TRBJ2-7; 9 nucleotides agree with TRBD2. J gave up 2 bases and V 1 base, and 3 bases lay outside the gene matches. Germline CDR1 and CDR2: SGHTA and FQGNSA. This CDR3 contains 15 residues.

The rearrangement uses TRBV10-1 and TRBJ2-1; 9 bases agree with TRBD2. The CDR3 covers 16 residues. The germline CDR1 and CDR2 sequences are WNHNN and SYGVQD (reference sequence). V was pared by 2 bases and J by 9 bases, with 11 bases of the junction left unmatched. In DNA, the CDR3 is TGCGCCAGCAGTGAGGAGACTAGCGGACCCCTAGGTGAGCAGTTCTTC. It encodes CASSEETSGPLGEQFF.

Ten or more counts support this clonotype. V usage is TRBV5-1 and J usage is TRBJ2-3; 7 bases fit TRBD2. V dropped 4 bases and J dropped 0; count of bases not matched to a gene: 8. Germline V gene lookup returns CDR1 SGHRS and CDR2 YFSETQ. The CDR3 length is 16 residues. CDR3 DNA sequence: TGCGCCAGCAGCACGACTAGCCCAGCTAGCACAGATACGCAGTATTTT. Translated: CASSTTSPASTDTQYF.

At least ten counts were recorded for this clonotype. CDR3 DNA: TGTGCCAGCAGTCCGCCAACCTCTGGAAACACCATATATTTT. Its protein product is CASSPPTSGNTIYF. The chain is built from TRBV28 and TRBJ1-3; D is ambiguous. The germline V and J ends were trimmed by 5 bases and 0 bases, with 8 bases remaining between them. The CDR3 is made up of 14 amino acids. Germline V lookup: CDR1 MDHEN, CDR2 SYDVKM.

This clonotype was found a few times. The rearrangement uses TRBV20-1 and TRBJ2-1, with D unresolved. The CDR3 runs 11 residues. Germline CDR1 is DFQATT and CDR2 is SNEGSKA (reference sequence). The V end was cut by 2 bases, the J end by 4 bases, with 3 bases between. The CDR3 bases are TGCAGTGCTAGATTGTACAATGAGCAGTTCTTC. Translation gives CSARLYNEQFF.

This clonotype was recorded many times. The rearrangement uses TRBV20-1 and TRBJ1-5; 9 bases match TRBD1. V dropped 3 bases and J dropped 4; count of bases not matched to a gene: 7. The CDR3 totals 15 residues. Looked up from germline, CDR1 is DFQATT and CDR2 is SNEGSKA (reference sequence). The CDR3 DNA sequence: TGCAGTGCTAGCCCCACCGGGACAGGGAATCAGCCCCAGCATTTT. Amino acids: CSASPTGTGNQPQHF.

The sample holds many counts of this clonotype. The chain uses TRBV12-3 or TRBV12-4 and TRBJ1-2; D is possibly TRBD1 (6 bases). Trimming took 3 bases from V and 2 from J, leaving 13 bases between them. There are 15 residues in the CDR3. The CDR3 protein is CASSFPSTGNYGYTF. For the CDR3, the DNA is TGTGCCAGCAGTTTCCCCTCGACAGGCAACTATGGCTACACCTTC.

This clonotype was recorded many times. The V and J genes are TRBV6-1 and TRBJ2-1, with TRBD2 identical over 9 bases. From germline, CDR1 is MNHNS and CDR2 SASEGT. The CDR3 sequence is 16 residues long. The ends lost 6 bases at V and 5 bases at J; junction bases unmatched: 11. The CDR3 DNA is TGTGCCAGCAGCGGGACCGGGACTAGCTTAGACAATGAGCAGTTCTTC. Protein: CASSGTGTSLDNEQFF.

This clonotype came up many times. The chain carries TRBV28 and TRBJ2-1, with 8 bases that match TRBD2. J lost 6 bases, V lost 5 bases, and 9 bases had no gene match. Germline assignment: CDR1 MDHEN and CDR2 SYDVKM. The CDR3 length is 15 residues. The DNA for the CDR3 is TGTGCCAGCAGTGATCCGGGACTAGGGGGCAATGAGCAGTTCTTC. Translating gives CASSDPGLGGNEQFF.

The DNA for the CDR3 is TGTGCCAGCAGTGAAGTCGACGGGGGGAATGAAAAACTGTTTTTT. Encoded protein: CASSEVDGGNEKLFF. The rearrangement links TRBV6-1 to TRBJ1-4, with D perhaps TRBD1 (5 bases). CDR1 and CDR2 (germline): MNHNS, SASEGT. Trimming pared 1 base from V and 5 bases from J, leaving 11 bases between. CDR3 length equals 15 residues.